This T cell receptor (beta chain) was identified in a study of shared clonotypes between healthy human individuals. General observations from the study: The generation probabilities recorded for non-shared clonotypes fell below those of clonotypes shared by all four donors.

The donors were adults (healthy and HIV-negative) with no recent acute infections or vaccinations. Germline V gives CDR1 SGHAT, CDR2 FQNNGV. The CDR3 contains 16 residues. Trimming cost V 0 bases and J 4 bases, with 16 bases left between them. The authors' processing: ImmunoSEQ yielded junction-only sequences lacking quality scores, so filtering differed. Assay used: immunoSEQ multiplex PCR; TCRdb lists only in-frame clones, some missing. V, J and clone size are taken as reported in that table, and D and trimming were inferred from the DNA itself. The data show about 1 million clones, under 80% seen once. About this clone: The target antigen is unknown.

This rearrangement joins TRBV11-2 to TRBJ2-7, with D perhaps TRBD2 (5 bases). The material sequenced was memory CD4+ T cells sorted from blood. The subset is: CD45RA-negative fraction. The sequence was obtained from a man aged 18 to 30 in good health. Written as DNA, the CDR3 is TGTGCCAGCAGCTTAGAGCCCGGGAACATTAGGTACGAGCAGTACTTC. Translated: CASSLEPGNIRYEQYF.